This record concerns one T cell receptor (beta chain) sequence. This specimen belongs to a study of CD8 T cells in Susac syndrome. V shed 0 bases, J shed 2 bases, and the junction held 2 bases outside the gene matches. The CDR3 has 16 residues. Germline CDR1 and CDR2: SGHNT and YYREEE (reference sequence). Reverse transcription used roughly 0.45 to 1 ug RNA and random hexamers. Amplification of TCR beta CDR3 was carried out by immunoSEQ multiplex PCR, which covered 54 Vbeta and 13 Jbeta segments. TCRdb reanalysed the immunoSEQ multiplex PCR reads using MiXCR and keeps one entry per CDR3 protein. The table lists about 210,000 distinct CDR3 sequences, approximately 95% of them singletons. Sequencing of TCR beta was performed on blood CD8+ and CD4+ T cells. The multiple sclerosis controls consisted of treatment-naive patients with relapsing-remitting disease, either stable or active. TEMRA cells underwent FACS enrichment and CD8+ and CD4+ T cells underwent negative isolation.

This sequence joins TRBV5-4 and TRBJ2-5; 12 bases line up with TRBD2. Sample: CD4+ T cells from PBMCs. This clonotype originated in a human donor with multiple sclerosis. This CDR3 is CASSLGTSGMQETQYF. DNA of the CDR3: TGTGCCAGCAGCTTGGGGACTAGCGGGATGCAAGAGACCCAGTACTTC.